Each of the 13 T cell receptor beta chains below was sequenced from the same sample in a study of T cell changes during pregnancy in multiple sclerosis. Data came from immunoSEQ multiplex PCR; TCRdb stores just in-frame clones and leaves some out. In the table there are fewer than 65,000 clones, approximately 95% of which are singletons. The material sequenced was CD4+ T cells from peripheral blood mononuclear cells, taken in the third trimester of pregnancy. Receptor source: a female donor with multiple sclerosis, enrolled in a pregnancy study.

The CDR3 DNA reads as TGTGCCAGCAGTCCCCAAGGACAGGGGGTACAGCCCCAGCATTTT. Its translation is CASSPQGQGVQPQHF. This chain uses TRBV28 with TRBJ1-5, with TRBD1 matching 10 bases. From germline, CDR1 is MDHEN and CDR2 SYDVKM. Trimming at V came to 5 bases and at J to 7 bases, leaving 8 bases not matched to a gene. The CDR3 extends over 15 amino acids.

The J gene is TRBJ1-1, the V gene TRBV19; unclear D gene. V lost 3 bases to trimming and J lost 0 bases, with 5 bases between them. The germline gives CDR1 LNHDA, CDR2 SQIVND (reference sequence). The CDR3 has 13 residues. The CDR3 is CASSIEMNTEAFF. The CDR3, as DNA: TGTGCCAGTAGTATCGAGATGAACACTGAAGCTTTCTTT.

V is TRBV19 and J is TRBJ2-3; tentatively, D is TRBD2 (5 bases). Germline CDR1 LNHDA, CDR2 SQIVND (reference sequence). The length of the CDR3 is 14 residues. V dropped 4 bases and J dropped 0 bases, with 8 bases sitting between them. CDR3 bases: TGTGCCAGTAGTAGCGGGCCTAGCACAGATACGCAGTATTTT. As protein: CASSSGPSTDTQYF.

DNA for the CDR3: TGTGCCAGCAGCGGGGAGGCGGGATCTCATGAGCAGTTCTTC. Protein: CASSGEAGSHEQFF. The chain couples TRBV5-4 to TRBJ2-1; D is perhaps TRBD2 (6 bases). Trimming cost V 4 bases and J 8 bases, with 16 bases left between them. CDR1 and CDR2 (germline): SGHNT, YYREEE (reference sequence). This CDR3 has 14 amino acids.

The rearrangement joins TRBV4-1 to TRBJ2-7; D call uncertain. The CDR3 contains 13 residues. Per germline, CDR1 MGHRA and CDR2 YSYEKL. Trimming took off 2 bases at V and 6 bases at J, with 11 bases between the two ends. CDR3 bases: TGCGCCAGCAGCCAAAGACAACTGGGCGAGCAGTACTTC. Translated: CASSQRQLGEQYF.

This clone has only one observation. The chain has TRBV11-1 and TRBJ2-6; a possible D gene is TRBD1 (5 bases). Germline V CDR1 and CDR2: SGHAT, FQDESV (reference sequence). V was trimmed by 6 bases and J by 1 base, leaving 13 bases between them. The CDR3 totals 16 residues. The CDR3 coding sequence is TGTGCCAGCAGTCGACAGTCCTCGTCTGGGGCCAACGTCCTGACTTTC. Its translation is CASSRQSSSGANVLTF.

This chain links TRBV15 with TRBJ1-1; a possible D gene is TRBD1 (5 bases). CDR3 size: 15 residues. Germline CDR1 and CDR2: LNHNV and YYDKDF (reference sequence). V lost 1 base and J 5 bases, leaving 14 bases between the germline ends. The CDR3 protein is CATSRVGGRRTEAFF. Written as DNA, the CDR3 is TGTGCCACCAGCAGAGTGGGGGGGAGGCGTACTGAAGCTTTCTTT.

This chain joins TRBV4-2 and TRBJ2-7; D not certain. The length of the CDR3 is 14 residues. V was pared by 1 base and J by 0 bases, with 7 bases between. From germline, CDR1 is LGHNA and CDR2 YNFKEQ. The CDR3 region has the DNA TGTGCCAGCAGCCAAGGGGCCAACTCCTACGAGCAGTACTTC. Translated: CASSQGANSYEQYF.

CDR3 sequence (DNA): TGTGCCAGCAGCCTCCTGGGACAGGTCGGCTCCTACGAGCAGTACTTC. Translation gives CASSLLGQVGSYEQYF. V gene TRBV14 combines with J gene TRBJ2-7; 8 bases align to TRBD1. From germline, CDR1 is SGHDN and CDR2 FVKESK. V was clipped by 4 bases and J by 0 bases; unmatched bases: 8. CDR3 length: 16 residues.

This rearrangement joins TRBV1 to TRBJ1-4; no DNA check was done on the table's D call, TRBD1. TRBV1 is recorded as a pseudogene. This CDR3 region has 16 residues. The CDR3 reads CTSSQEAGRIREKLFF. In nucleotides, the CDR3 is TGCACCAGCAGCCAAGAAGCAGGAAGAATTCGTGAAAAACTGTTTTTT.

The chain carries TRBV30 and TRBJ2-3; a weak D match, TRBD1 (5 bases). The CDR3 spans 14 residues. Between the trimmed V and J ends, which lost 6 bases and 3 bases, there was a span of 16 bases. Germline lookup yields CDR1 GTSNPN and CDR2 SVGIG (reference sequence). CDR3 nucleotides: TGTGCCTGCAGGGTACAGCTCCGAACAGATACGCAGTATTTT. This codes for CACRVQLRTDTQYF. Full variable domain (missing parts from reference TRBV30 and TRBJ2-3): SQTIHQWPATLVQPVGSPLSLECTVEGTSNPNLYWYRQAAGRGLQLLFYSVGIGQISSEVPQNLSASRPQDRQFILSSKKLLLSDSGFYLCACRVQLRTDTQYFGPGTRLTVL.

The gene calls are TRBV7-2 and TRBJ1-1, with a possible D match to TRBD1 (5 bases). Trimming cost V 5 bases and J 8 bases, with 18 bases left between them. Germline lookup yields CDR1 SGHTA and CDR2 FQGNSA. CDR3 size: 14 residues. DNA of the CDR3: TGTGCCAGCAGCCCCACAAGGGGAGGTGTCGAAGCTTTCTTT. This codes for CASSPTRGGVEAFF.

V gene TRBV28 combines with J gene TRBJ2-1; possible D gene TRBD2, 7 bases. CDR3 length: 17 amino acids. The V and J ends lost 3 bases and 2 bases respectively, with 17 bases between them. Per germline, CDR1 MDHEN and CDR2 SYDVKM. The CDR3: CASSFRGLGRAYNEQFF. The CDR3 coding sequence is TGTGCCAGCAGTTTTAGGGGGTTGGGGAGGGCCTACAATGAGCAGTTCTTC.